The 14 T cell receptor beta chains below were found in one sample sequenced in a study of siplizumab effects on memory and regulatory T cells. The repertoire was sequenced with immunoSEQ multiplex PCR; TCRdb's copy has only in-frame clones and lacks some. The sample comprises fewer than 8,000 clones, just over 60% of which are singletons, and about 15% rests with the top ten. Sample: effector memory CD8+ T cells sorted from blood. Specified subset: unstimulated CD8+ effector memory T cells. These receptors were taken from a human donor in good health.

In this sample, this clone turned up a few times. The chain is built from TRBV4-1 and TRBJ2-3; D may be TRBD1 (5 bases). Germline V lookup: CDR1 MGHRA, CDR2 YSYEKL. This CDR3 comprises 15 residues. Deletions cut 0 bases from V and 6 bases from J, with 13 bases between. The CDR3 reads CASSQDRGASDTQYF. Written as DNA, the CDR3 is TGCGCCAGCAGCCAAGATCGTGGGGCCTCGGATACGCAGTATTTT.

This clone was detected only a few times. The V and J genes are TRBV28 and TRBJ1-5, with TRBD1 as a possible D gene (5 bases). Germline V gene lookup returns CDR1 MDHEN and CDR2 SYDVKM. V was trimmed by 7 bases and J by 3 bases, leaving 16 bases between them. The CDR3 is 15 amino acids. The CDR3 coding sequence is TGTGCCAGCACCTATTCGCAGGGTACCAATCAGCCCCAGCATTTT. It specifies CASTYSQGTNQPQHF.

The rearrangement links TRBV18 to TRBJ1-1; D uncertain. The V gene's germline CDR1 is KGHSH and CDR2 LQKENI. Trimming took 8 bases from V and 6 from J, leaving 13 bases between them. This CDR3 contains 12 residues. The CDR3 DNA is TGTGCCAGCACGGAAGCCGGATCTGAAGCTTTCTTT. Translation: CASTEAGSEAFF. Based on the CDR3 plus reference TRBV18 and TRBJ1-1, the full variable domain is NAGVMQNPRHLVRRRGQEARLRCSPMKGHSHVYWYRQLPEEGLKFMVYLQKENIIDESGMPKERFSAEFPKEGPSILRIQQVVRGDSAAYFCASTEAGSEAFFGQGTRLTVV.

The V call is TRBV11-2, the J call TRBJ2-7; 12 bases agree with TRBD1. The length of the CDR3 is 16 residues. Germline V gene lookup returns CDR1 SGHAT and CDR2 FQNNGV. V shed 1 base and J 7 bases; nucleotides not matched to a gene: 8. CDR3 region: CASSLGKGQGAEEQYF. CDR3 in DNA: TGTGCCAGCAGCTTAGGAAAGGGACAGGGGGCAGAAGAGCAGTACTTC.

This clone is large. The rearrangement links TRBV6-5 to TRBJ1-6; the match to TRBD1 covers 9 bases. Trimming at V came to 2 bases and at J to 7 bases, leaving 6 bases not matched to a gene. Germline V gene lookup returns CDR1 MNHEY and CDR2 SVGAGI. This CDR3 has 16 residues. The CDR3 coding sequence is TGTGCCAGCAGTTACATAGCCGGGACAGGGAATTCACCCCTCCACTTT. Translation gives CASSYIAGTGNSPLHF.

The chain combines TRBV2 with TRBJ2-7; 7 bases line up with TRBD1. The germline gives CDR1 SNHLY, CDR2 FYNNEI. J lost 6 bases, V lost 8 bases, and 7 bases had no gene match. This CDR3 region has 12 residues. The CDR3 sequence: CASEQGRGEQYF. The CDR3 DNA follows: TGTGCCAGCGAACAGGGGCGCGGCGAGCAGTACTTC.

This chain uses TRBV9 with TRBJ1-2; TRBD1 aligns across 9 bases. CDR3 size: 12 residues. Germline CDR1 SGDLS, CDR2 YYNGEE. V gave up 4 bases and J gave up 9 bases; unmatched junction bases: 4. CDR3 DNA sequence: TGTGCCAGCAGCATAGGGACAGGGCGCTACACCTTC. Translating gives CASSIGTGRYTF.

This clone was counted only a few times. V usage is TRBV11-1 and J usage is TRBJ1-2, with 10 bases lining up with TRBD1. This CDR3 comprises 18 residues. The germline gives CDR1 SGHAT, CDR2 FQDESV (reference sequence). V was pared by 7 bases and J by 6 bases, with 20 bases of the junction left unmatched. The CDR3 is CASNTLQADRGRLDGYTF. The CDR3 DNA follows: TGTGCCAGCAACACCCTCCAGGCCGACAGGGGGCGTCTGGATGGCTACACCTTC.

The genes are TRBV5-6 and TRBJ2-3; 8 bases align to TRBD1. The germline V gene encodes CDR1 SGHDT and CDR2 YYEEEE. Germline trimming cut 3 bases from V and 1 base from J; bases unmatched to any gene: 10. CDR3 length: 17 residues. CDR3 nucleotides: TGTGCCAGCAGCTGGAACGTACCGGGACAGGGCACAGATACGCAGTATTTT. This codes for CASSWNVPGQGTDTQYF.

This chain joins TRBV4-2 and TRBJ2-1; 8 nucleotides agree with TRBD2. V dropped 0 bases and J dropped 4; count of bases not matched to a gene: 5. Germline V gene sequence: CDR1 LGHNA, CDR2 YNFKEQ. The CDR3 runs to 16 residues. The DNA of the CDR3 is TGTGCCAGCAGCCAAGAAGCGGGGGACACGTACAATGAGCAGTTCTTC. It is translated as CASSQEAGDTYNEQFF.

The gene calls are TRBV2 and TRBJ2-1, with D perhaps TRBD2 (6 bases). This CDR3 is 13 amino acids long. The ends were cut back, 6 bases at V and 7 bases at J, with 13 bases in the middle. From germline, CDR1 is SNHLY and CDR2 FYNNEI. In DNA form, the CDR3 reads TGTGCCAGCAGGGGTAACGGGGGAAATGAGCAGTTCTTC. It translates to CASRGNGGNEQFF.

V gene TRBV28 combines with J gene TRBJ1-4; possible D gene TRBD1, 5 bases. CDR1 and CDR2 from the germline V gene are MDHEN and SYDVKM. V was shortened by 6 bases and J by 8 bases, with 19 bases between the two germline ends. This CDR3 region has 15 residues. The DNA of the CDR3 is TGTGCCAGCAGCCCTCGGGGGTCGGGGAGAGAAAAACTGTTTTTT. Its protein is CASSPRGSGREKLFF. The entire variable domain, with the rest obtained from reference TRBV28 and TRBJ1-4, is as follows: DVKVTQSSRYLVKRTGEKVFLECVQDMDHENMFWYRQDPGLGLRLIYFSYDVKMKEKGDIPEGYSVSREKKERFSLILESASTNQTSMYLCASSPRGSGREKLFFGSGTQLSVL.

This chain links TRBV4-2 with TRBJ2-7; 7 bases fit TRBD2. From germline, CDR1 is LGHNA and CDR2 YNFKEQ. The CDR3 totals 14 residues. V was pared by 4 bases and J by 7 bases, with 10 bases of the junction left unmatched. The CDR3 coding sequence is TGTGCCAGCAGCCCCGGTCTGGCAGCGGGGGAGCAGTACTTC. It translates to CASSPGLAAGEQYF.

Relative to its sample, this clone is medium-sized. Other DNA sequences in the same sample also yield this CDR3. The V call is TRBV6-5, the J call TRBJ1-1, with D tentatively TRBD1 (5 bases). V was trimmed by 5 bases and J by 4 bases, leaving 17 bases between them. This CDR3 comprises 15 residues. Germline-derived CDR1 and CDR2 are MNHEY and SVGAGI. The DNA of the CDR3 is TGTGCCAGCAGTGTAGGACAAGGGTTCCGCACTGAAGCTTTCTTT. Amino acid sequence: CASSVGQGFRTEAFF.